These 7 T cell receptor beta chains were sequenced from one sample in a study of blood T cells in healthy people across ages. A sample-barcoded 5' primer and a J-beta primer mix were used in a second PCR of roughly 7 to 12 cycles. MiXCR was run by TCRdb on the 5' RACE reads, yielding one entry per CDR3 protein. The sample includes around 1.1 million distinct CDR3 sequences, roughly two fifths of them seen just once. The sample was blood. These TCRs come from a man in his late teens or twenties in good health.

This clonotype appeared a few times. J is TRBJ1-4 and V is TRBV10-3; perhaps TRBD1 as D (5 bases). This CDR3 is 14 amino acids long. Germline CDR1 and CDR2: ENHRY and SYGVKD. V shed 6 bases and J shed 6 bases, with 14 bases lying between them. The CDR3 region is CAISQQGVDEKLFF. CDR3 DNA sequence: TGTGCCATCAGCCAGCAGGGAGTAGATGAAAAACTGTTTTTT.

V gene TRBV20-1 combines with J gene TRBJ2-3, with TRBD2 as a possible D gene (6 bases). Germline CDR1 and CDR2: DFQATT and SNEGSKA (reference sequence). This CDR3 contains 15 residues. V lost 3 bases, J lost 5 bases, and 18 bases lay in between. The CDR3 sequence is CSARAPWGVRDTQYF. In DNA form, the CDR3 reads TGCAGTGCTAGGGCCCCGTGGGGGGTGAGAGATACGCAGTATTTT.

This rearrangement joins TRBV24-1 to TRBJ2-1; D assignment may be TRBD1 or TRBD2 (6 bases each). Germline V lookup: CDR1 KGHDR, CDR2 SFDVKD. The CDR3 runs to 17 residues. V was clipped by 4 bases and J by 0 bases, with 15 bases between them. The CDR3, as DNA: TGTGCCACCAGTGACTCAGGGGACTCCAGCTCCTACAATGAGCAGTTCTTC. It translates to CATSDSGDSSSYNEQFF.

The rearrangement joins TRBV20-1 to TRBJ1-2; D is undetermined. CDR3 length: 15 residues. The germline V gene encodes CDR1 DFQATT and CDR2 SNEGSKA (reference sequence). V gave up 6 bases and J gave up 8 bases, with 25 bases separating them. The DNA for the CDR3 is TGCAGTGCCCCCTCTTTCAAGGGCCCAGAAGGCGGCTACACCTTC. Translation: CSAPSFKGPEGGYTF.

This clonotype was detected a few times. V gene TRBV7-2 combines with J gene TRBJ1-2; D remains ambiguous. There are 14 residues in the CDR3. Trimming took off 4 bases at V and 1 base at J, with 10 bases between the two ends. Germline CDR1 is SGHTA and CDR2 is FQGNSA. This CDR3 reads CASSSSADNYGYTF. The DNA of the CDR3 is TGTGCCAGCAGCTCCTCAGCCGATAACTATGGCTACACCTTC. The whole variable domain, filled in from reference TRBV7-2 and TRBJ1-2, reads GAGVSQSPSNKVTEKGKDVELRCDPISGHTALYWYRQSLGQGLEFLIYFQGNSAPDKSGLPSDRFSAERTGGSVSTLTIQRTQQEDSAVYLCASSSSADNYGYTFGSGTRLTVV.

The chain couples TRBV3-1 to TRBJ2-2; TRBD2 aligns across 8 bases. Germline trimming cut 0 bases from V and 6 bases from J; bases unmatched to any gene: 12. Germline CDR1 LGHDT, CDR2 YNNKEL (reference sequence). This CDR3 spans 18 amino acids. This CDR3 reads CASSQDLRRGGPSGELFF. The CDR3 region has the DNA TGTGCCAGCAGCCAAGACCTAAGACGGGGGGGGCCATCCGGGGAGCTGTTTTTT.

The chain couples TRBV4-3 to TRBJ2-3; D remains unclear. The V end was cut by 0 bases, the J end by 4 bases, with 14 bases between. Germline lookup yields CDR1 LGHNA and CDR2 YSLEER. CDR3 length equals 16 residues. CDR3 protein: CASSQDPGPVADTQYF. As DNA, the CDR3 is TGCGCCAGCAGCCAAGACCCCGGTCCGGTGGCAGATACGCAGTATTTT.